This T cell receptor (beta chain) was sequenced during a study of CD8 T cells in Susac syndrome. A quantity of roughly 0.5 to 1 ug RNA underwent reverse transcription using random hexamers. Multiplex immunoSEQ PCR targeted 54 Vbeta and 13 Jbeta TCR beta segments. TCRdb re-analysed the immunoSEQ multiplex PCR reads in MiXCR, keeping a single row per CDR3 protein. The sample carries some 300,000 distinct CDR3 sequences, 85% recorded once. Negative isolation yielded CD8+ and CD4+ T cells; FACS enriched TEMRA cells. The germline V gene has CDR1 SGHTA and CDR2 FQGNSA. The CDR3 is made up of 15 amino acids. V lost 5 bases to trimming and J lost 5 bases; unmatched junction nucleotides: 10. Study-wide points: The relatively small number of individuals in the TCR sequencing and HLA analysis was acknowledged by the study.

As to this clonotype: Its matching antigen is unknown.

This clonotype originated in a human donor with multiple sclerosis. The chain combines TRBV7-2 with TRBJ2-5; 8 bases match TRBD2. Sequencing used CD8+ T cells from PBMCs. This CDR3 is CASSIPPAGDETQYF. The CDR3 coding sequence is TGTGCCAGCAGCATACCCCCAGCGGGAGACGAGACCCAGTACTTC. Variable domain in full (rest from reference TRBV7-2 and TRBJ2-5): GAGVSQSPSNKVTEKGKDVELRCDPISGHTALYWYRQSLGQGLEFLIYFQGNSAPDKSGLPSDRFSAERTGGSVSTLTIQRTQQEDSAVYLCASSIPPAGDETQYFGPGTRLLVL.